This record looks at one T cell receptor (beta chain) sequence and its context. What it binds is not known. The source of the sample is a study of cytomegalovirus exposure and HLA in healthy donors. Whole-study results and caveats: A later analysis found common viral pathogens apparently linked to several of the most significant clusters.

The PCR had 60 Vbeta and 13 Jbeta primers. Some clones are missing from TCRdb's copy, which holds only in-frame ones; the method was immunoSEQ multiplex PCR. This table has 100,000 to 150,000 clones, about 78% appearing once. The sequence came from a female donor in good health and CMV-seronegative. Sequences were obtained from PBMCs.

The CDR3 sequence is CASRQGQPRTEAFF. Written as DNA, the CDR3 is TGTGCCAGCAGACAGGGACAGCCAAGGACTGAAGCTTTCTTT. V and J are TRBV11-2 and TRBJ1-1; 7 bases map to TRBD1. Unmatched junction bases numbered 9, after V lost 6 bases and J lost 5 bases. This CDR3 has 14 residues. Germline assignment: CDR1 SGHAT and CDR2 FQNNGV.